Following are 21 T cell receptor beta chains from one sample sequenced in a study of response to subunit inactivated influenza vaccine. TCRdb recomputed calls from the RT-PCR reads with MiXCR, one row per CDR3 protein. The sample comprises some 480,000 distinct CDR3 sequences, 9.5% to 12% of which are singletons, and 9.5% to 15% rests with the top ten. Sequences were derived from PBMCs from blood, sampled 45 days after vaccination. These receptors were collected from a man in his forties or fifties who received an inactivated influenza vaccine.

The chain uses TRBV10-3 and TRBJ1-4; D gene uncertain. The V gene's germline CDR1 is ENHRY and CDR2 SYGVKD. The V and J ends lost 0 bases and 2 bases respectively, with 7 bases between them. The CDR3 totals 15 residues. CDR3 sequence reads: CAISESLSTNEKLFF. As DNA, the CDR3 is TGTGCCATCAGTGAGTCATTGAGCACTAATGAAAAACTGTTTTTT.

This clonotype has only a few counts. The chain combines TRBV24-1 with TRBJ2-6; D could derive from TRBD1 or TRBD2 (5 bases each). Germline V CDR1 and CDR2: KGHDR, SFDVKD. This CDR3 comprises 19 residues. Trimming removed 3 bases at V and 0 bases at J, with 17 bases between. CDR3 region: CATSDPPGRLPSGANVLTF. In DNA form, the CDR3 reads TGTGCCACCAGTGATCCCCCGGGACGCCTCCCCTCTGGGGCCAACGTCCTGACTTTC.

This clonotype was detected many times. This rearrangement joins TRBV7-9 to TRBJ1-2; no clear D gene. Trimming stripped 6 bases from V and 0 bases from J, with 17 bases between. CDR1 and CDR2 from the germline V gene are SEHNR and FQNEAQ (reference sequence). This CDR3 has 16 residues. The CDR3 reads CASRVAGRRANYGYTF. For the CDR3, the DNA is TGTGCCAGCAGGGTAGCGGGTAGGAGAGCTAACTATGGCTACACCTTC.

The V and J genes are TRBV7-2 and TRBJ2-7; possible D gene TRBD1, 7 bases. The CDR3 extends over 14 amino acids. Trimming removed 5 bases from V and 0 bases from J, with 11 bases in between. The germline V gene encodes CDR1 SGHTA and CDR2 FQGNSA. CDR3: CASSPQGGSYEQYF. The CDR3, as DNA: TGTGCCAGCAGCCCCCAGGGGGGCTCCTACGAGCAGTACTTC.

V and J are TRBV6-5 and TRBJ2-2; perhaps TRBD1 as D (5 bases). Germline-derived CDR1 and CDR2 are MNHEY and SVGAGI. The CDR3 has 15 amino acids. V was cut by 4 bases and J by 6 bases, with 15 bases left in between. Here the CDR3 reads CASSSGPLQAGELFF. CDR3 coding DNA: TGTGCCAGCAGTTCCGGGCCTTTACAGGCCGGGGAGCTGTTTTTT.

The chain links TRBV29-1 to TRBJ2-1; 10 bases agree with TRBD1. CDR3 length: 14 residues. CDR1 SQVTM and CDR2 ANQGSEA come from the germline V gene. The junction had 4 bases not matched to a gene; V was cut back by 4 bases and J by 4 bases. The CDR3 protein is CSVGDRGPYNEQFF. The DNA of the CDR3 is TGCAGCGTTGGAGACAGGGGGCCATACAATGAGCAGTTCTTC.

This clonotype was detected ten times or more. V is TRBV11-2 and J is TRBJ2-7, with 11 bases fitting TRBD1. The CDR3 is 13 residues long. Germline CDR1 reads SGHAT; CDR2 reads FQNNGV. V lost 5 bases to trimming and J lost 6 bases; unmatched junction nucleotides: 3. CDR3 nucleotide sequence: TGTGCCAGCAGCCCCGGGACAGGGGGCGAGCAGTACTTC. This translates into CASSPGTGGEQYF.

This clonotype was counted a few times. A much larger clonotype is one base distant, so this may be a read error. V is TRBV24-1 and J is TRBJ2-3; D gene unclear. The ends were cut back, 0 bases at V and 5 bases at J, with 2 bases in the middle. There are 12 residues in the CDR3. The germline V gene has CDR1 KGHDR and CDR2 SFDVKD. The CDR3 reads CATSDLIDTQYF. CDR3 nucleotide sequence: TGTGCCACCAGTGATTTGATAGATACGCAGTATTTT.

This clonotype has a handful of counts. The chain carries TRBV4-1 and TRBJ2-1; 15 bases agree with TRBD2. From germline, CDR1 is MGHRA and CDR2 YSYEKL. This CDR3 region has 21 residues. The junction had 10 bases not matched to a gene; V was cut back by 0 bases and J by 1 base. The CDR3 sequence is CASSQEALEGLAGGSYNEQFF. Written as DNA, the CDR3 is TGCGCCAGCAGCCAAGAAGCGTTGGAGGGACTAGCGGGAGGTTCCTACAATGAGCAGTTCTTC.

This clonotype was observed many times. This chain links TRBV12-3 or TRBV12-4 with TRBJ1-5; D is unclear. Trimming stripped 5 bases from V and 3 bases from J, with 8 bases between. This CDR3 spans 13 amino acids. CDR3 sequence reads: CASSPAVNQPQHF. The DNA of the CDR3 is TGTGCCAGCAGTCCCGCAGTCAATCAGCCCCAGCATTTT.

The chain employs TRBV7-2 and TRBJ2-2; D unclear. This CDR3 comprises 12 residues. Germline V gives CDR1 SGHTA, CDR2 FQGNSA. The germline V and J ends were trimmed by 0 bases and 9 bases, with 5 bases remaining between them. The CDR3 bases are TGTGCCAGCAGCTTAGCGAGGCGGGAGCTGTTTTTT. The encoded protein is CASSLARRELFF.

This clonotype turned up a few times. The chain employs TRBV7-9 and TRBJ2-7; no clear D. There are 14 residues in the CDR3. Trimming cost V 5 bases and J 3 bases, with 14 bases left between them. In germline, CDR1 is SEHNR, CDR2 FQNEAQ (reference sequence). The CDR3 DNA reads as TGTGCCAGCAGCAGCTCGGTCAGAAACTACGAGCAGTACTTC. It is translated as CASSSSVRNYEQYF. Full variable domain (rest looked up from reference TRBV7-9 and TRBJ2-7): DTGVSQNPRHKITKRGQNVTFRCDPISEHNRLYWYRQTLGQGPEFLTYFQNEAQLEKSRLLSDRFSAERPKGSFSTLEIQRTEQGDSAMYLCASSSSVRNYEQYFGPGTRLTVT.

This clonotype was counted between two and nine times. The CDR3 is CASSSGGGNQPQHF. CDR3 DNA: TGTGCCAGCAGTTCAGGGGGCGGCAATCAGCCCCAGCATTTT. The chain has TRBV12-3 or TRBV12-4 and TRBJ1-5; 8 bases fit TRBD1. The CDR3 has 14 residues. The V and J ends lost 4 bases and 2 bases, in that order; junction bases with no gene match: 1.

This clonotype was counted ten times or more. J is TRBJ1-1 and V is TRBV12-3 or TRBV12-4, with D tentatively TRBD1 (5 bases). This CDR3 spans 13 amino acids. The V end was cut by 6 bases, the J end by 6 bases, with 14 bases between. CDR3: CASRIRRGAEAFF. CDR3 DNA sequence: TGTGCCAGCAGGATCAGAAGGGGCGCTGAAGCTTTCTTT.

The chain has TRBV4-3 and TRBJ2-5, with TRBD1 identical over 7 bases. V shed 5 bases and J 0 bases; nucleotides not matched to a gene: 6. Germline V gene data show CDR1 as LGHNA and CDR2 as YSLEER. The CDR3 is 15 residues long. The CDR3 loop reads CASSSQTGYQETQYF. CDR3 in DNA: TGCGCCAGCAGCTCACAGACAGGGTACCAAGAGACCCAGTACTTC.

This clonotype came up many times. The J gene is TRBJ1-1, the V gene TRBV6-6; D ambiguous. Trimming removed 0 bases from V and 4 bases from J, with 6 bases in between. The CDR3 contains 13 residues. The germline V gene has CDR1 MNHNY and CDR2 SVGAGI (reference sequence). The CDR3 here is CASSYSLGTEAFF. The CDR3 coding sequence is TGTGCCAGCAGTTACTCGCTGGGCACTGAAGCTTTCTTT.

The rearrangement links TRBV6-1 to TRBJ2-4; D possibly corresponds to TRBD1 (6 bases). V was clipped by 6 bases and J by 2 bases, with 14 bases between them. Germline V gene data show CDR1 as MNHNS and CDR2 as SASEGT. CDR3 length equals 15 residues. The CDR3 sequence: CASRTGTSTKNIQYF. The DNA of the CDR3 is TGTGCCAGCAGGACCGGGACATCAACCAAAAACATTCAGTACTTC.

The V gene is TRBV20-1, the J gene TRBJ2-2; weak D call: TRBD1 (6 bases). The CDR3 is 15 residues long. Germline assignment: CDR1 DFQATT and CDR2 SNEGSKA (reference sequence). With 5 bases removed from V and 5 bases from J, the gap between germline ends came to 18 bases. The CDR3 spells CSAPKLGAMTGELFF. The CDR3, as DNA: TGCAGTGCTCCCAAGTTGGGGGCGATGACCGGGGAGCTGTTTTTT.

This sequence joins TRBV5-4 and TRBJ1-2, with TRBD1 identical over 7 bases. The CDR3 spans 14 residues. With V trimmed by 5 bases and J by 2 bases, 6 bases remained unmatched. In germline, CDR1 is SGHNT, CDR2 YYREEE (reference sequence). The CDR3 nucleotides are TGTGCCAGCAGTTTAGACAGGGAGAACTATGGCTACACCTTC. It yields the protein CASSLDRENYGYTF.

In its sample, this clonotype was seen a few times. This rearrangement joins TRBV6-2 or TRBV6-3 to TRBJ1-1; no reliable D call. CDR3 length equals 11 residues. With 4 bases removed from V and 8 bases from J, the gap between germline ends came to 8 bases. CDR1 is MNHEY and CDR2 is SVGEGT in the germline V gene. In DNA form, the CDR3 reads TGTGCCAGCAGTTTAGGGAAGGAAGCTTTCTTT. Residues: CASSLGKEAFF.

This clonotype turned up a few times. J is TRBJ2-5 and V is TRBV7-2; D gene unclear. Trimming removed 0 bases from V and 2 bases from J, with 7 bases in between. The CDR3 totals 14 residues. Germline CDR1 reads SGHTA; CDR2 reads FQGNSA. The CDR3 coding sequence is TGTGCCAGCAGCTTAGCACGAATACAAGAGACCCAGTACTTC. This encodes CASSLARIQETQYF.